A selection of T cell receptor beta chains follows, all from one sample in a study of shared clonotypes between healthy human individuals. Assay used: immunoSEQ multiplex PCR; TCRdb lists only in-frame clones, some missing. This table has about half a million clones, less than 80% appearing once. The sequenced sample consisted of PBMCs. These receptors were obtained from a woman aged 40 to 55 in good health. Some clones in this sample may be carry-over from other donors' samples. CDR3s include the opening cysteine and the closing phenylalanine or tryptophan. The D gene is left open where the match is weak. Clone size, where shown, is once, few, many, or a class for clones that have expanded.

size: many
V: TRBV30
D: TRBD1
J: TRBJ2-2
DNA: TGTGCCTGGAGTGCTCAGGGGGTGACCGGGGAGCTGTTTTTT
CDR3: CAWSAQGVTGELFF

size: many
V: TRBV15
D: TRBD2
J: TRBJ2-1
DNA: TGTGCCACCAGCAGAGATAGACTAGCGGGAGCCGTTGAGCAGTTCTTC
CDR3: CATSRDRLAGAVEQFF

size: once
V: TRBV28
D: NA
J: TRBJ1-2
DNA: TGTGCCAGCAGTTTGCTCGGACGTGGCTACACCTTC
CDR3: CASSLLGRGYTF

size: few
V: TRBV11-2
D: TRBD2
J: TRBJ2-2
DNA: TGTGCCAGCAGCTTATCGAGCGGGAGGGTCGAGGGGGAGCTGTTTTTT
CDR3: CASSLSSGRVEGELFF

size: NA
V: TRBV2
D: TRBD1
J: TRBJ2-1
DNA: TGTGCCAGCAGCCGGGACAGGGTGAGGAATGAGCAGTTCTTC
CDR3: CASSRDRVRNEQFF

size: few
V: TRBV4-3
D: NA
J: TRBJ2-2
DNA: TGCGCCAGCAGCCAAGAAAAAGGTCCATACACCGGGGAGCTGTTTTTT
CDR3: CASSQEKGPYTGELFF

size: NA
V: TRBV11-2
D: TRBD1
J: TRBJ1-2
DNA: TGTGCCAGCAGCAGGACAGGGTTGAGTGGCTACACCTTC
CDR3: CASSRTGLSGYTF

size: NA
V: TRBV7-9
D: NA
J: TRBJ1-2
DNA: TGTGCCAGCAGTTCGGACACAGATTATGGCTACACCTTC
CDR3: CASSSDTDYGYTF

size: NA
V: TRBV7-8
D: NA
J: TRBJ1-1
DNA: TGTGCCAGCAATGCCCGGGGGCGATTGGTGACTGAAGCTTTCTTT
CDR3: CASNARGRLVTEAFF

size: NA
V: TRBV29-1
D: NA
J: TRBJ2-3
DNA: TGCAGCTCTATAACAAGGAGCACAGATACGCAGTATTTT
CDR3: CSSITRSTDTQYF

size: few
V: TRBV28
D: NA
J: TRBJ1-5
DNA: TGTGCCAGCAGTTCATACAGGGTAGGAAGCAATCAGCCCCAGCATTTT
CDR3: CASSSYRVGSNQPQHF

size: NA
V: TRBV4-2
D: TRBD1
J: TRBJ2-7
DNA: TGTGCCAGCAGCCAAGGGACAGGCTACGAGCAGTACTTC
CDR3: CASSQGTGYEQYF

size: NA
V: TRBV2
D: NA
J: TRBJ2-1
DNA: TGTGCCAGCAGTGAAGCGGGGGGATCCGCGATCTTC
CDR3: CASSEAGGSAIF

size: NA
V: TRBV5-1
D: NA
J: TRBJ2-3
DNA: TGCGCCAGCATGGACTTACCAGATACGCAGTATTTT
CDR3: CASMDLPDTQYF

size: NA
V: TRBV19
D: TRBD1
J: TRBJ1-5
DNA: TGTGCCAGTAGTATTTTGGGACAGAGCAATCAGCCCCAGCATTTT
CDR3: CASSILGQSNQPQHF

size: few
V: TRBV5-4
D: TRBD1
J: TRBJ2-4
DNA: TGTGCCAGCAGCTTGGATGGACAGGGGCCAGAAAACATTCAGTACTTC
CDR3: CASSLDGQGPENIQYF

size: NA
V: TRBV2
D: NA
J: TRBJ2-5
DNA: TGTGCCAGCACGAGGGGACTCCAAGAGACCCAGTACTTC
CDR3: CASTRGLQETQYF

size: once
V: TRBV18
D: NA
J: TRBJ2-7
DNA: TGTGCCAGCTCACCACCGGGGGACTTCTCCACTAAGATCTACGAGCAGTACTTC
CDR3: CASSPPGDFSTKIYEQYF

size: few
V: TRBV20-1
D: NA
J: TRBJ2-7
DNA: TGCAGTGCTAGTGCCAGGGGCGAGCAGTACTTC
CDR3: CSASARGEQYF

size: once
V: TRBV28
D: TRBD2
J: TRBJ2-1
DNA: TGTGCCAGCAGTTTTAGAACGGGAGGGGAAGGTGAGCAGTTCTTC
CDR3: CASSFRTGGEGEQFF

size: NA
V: TRBV6-5
D: NA
J: TRBJ2-6
DNA: TGTGCCAGCAGTTACATGATTGCTGGGGCCAACGTCCTGACTTTC
CDR3: CASSYMIAGANVLTF

size: few
V: TRBV7-3
D: NA
J: TRBJ2-7
DNA: TGTGCCAGCAGCTTATTCAGGGGCAGTTTGGCCGAGCAGTACTTC
CDR3: CASSLFRGSLAEQYF

size: NA
V: TRBV28
D: TRBD1
J: TRBJ1-2
DNA: TGTGCCAGCAGTTTCGGGGATGGGGGGGACAGGAGATATGGCTACACCTTC
CDR3: CASSFGDGGDRRYGYTF

size: NA
V: TRBV19
D: NA
J: TRBJ2-7
DNA: TGTGCCAGTAGTATAGACCCCCACGAGCAGTACTTC
CDR3: CASSIDPHEQYF

size: NA
V: TRBV30
D: TRBD2
J: TRBJ2-5
DNA: TGTGCCTGGATTTCGGGACTAGCGGGAGCAGAGACCCAGTACTTC
CDR3: CAWISGLAGAETQYF

size: once
V: TRBV21-1
D: NA
J: TRBJ1-6
DNA: TGTGCCAGCAGCCCCCGGGACAGGGGGCGGTCACCCCTCCACTTT
CDR3: CASSPRDRGRSPLHF

size: NA
V: TRBV19
D: NA
J: TRBJ2-1
DNA: TGTGCCAGTAGGAATACTCAAGCCTACAATGAGCAGTTCTTC
CDR3: CASRNTQAYNEQFF

size: NA
V: TRBV27
D: NA
J: TRBJ2-7
DNA: TGTGCCAGCAGTTTATCGTCCGTAACCTACGAGCAGTACTTC
CDR3: CASSLSSVTYEQYF

size: NA
V: TRBV9
D: TRBD2
J: TRBJ2-5
DNA: TGTGCCAGCAGCGGAAGTAGCGGGAGGGCGGAGACCCAGTACTTC
CDR3: CASSGSSGRAETQYF

size: NA
V: TRBV5-8
D: TRBD2
J: TRBJ2-7
DNA: TGTGCCAGCAGCCCCTGGGGACTAGCGGGAGACCACGAGCAGTACTTC
CDR3: CASSPWGLAGDHEQYF

size: once
V: TRBV19
D: TRBD1
J: TRBJ1-5
DNA: TGTGCCAGTAGTTATCTGGACAGGGGAGGCAATCAGCCCCAGCATTTT
CDR3: CASSYLDRGGNQPQHF

size: many
V: TRBV2
D: NA
J: TRBJ1-4
DNA: TGTGCCAGCACCAGGGAGGGGTTGAAACTGTTTTTT
CDR3: CASTREGLKLFF

size: NA
V: TRBV27
D: NA
J: TRBJ2-1
DNA: TGTGCCAGCAGTTTACAGTGGGACAATGAGCAGTTCTTC
CDR3: CASSLQWDNEQFF

size: NA
V: TRBV4-3
D: NA
J: TRBJ2-2
DNA: TGCGCCAGCAGCCAAGATGGTATAGGGAACACCGGGGAGCTGTTTTTT
CDR3: CASSQDGIGNTGELFF

size: NA
V: TRBV28
D: NA
J: TRBJ1-3
DNA: TGTGCCAGCAGTTTGGACAGCTCTGGAAACACCATATATTTT
CDR3: CASSLDSSGNTIYF

size: NA
V: TRBV28
D: TRBD1
J: TRBJ2-2
DNA: TGTGCCAGTGGACAGGCCGCGAACACCGGGGAGCTGTTTTTT
CDR3: CASGQAANTGELFF

size: NA
V: TRBV4-3
D: TRBD1
J: TRBJ2-2
DNA: TGCGCCAGCAGCCAAGATGGCAGGGGGTATGGCACCGGGGAGCTGTTTTTT
CDR3: CASSQDGRGYGTGELFF

size: NA
V: TRBV4-1
D: NA
J: TRBJ1-1
DNA: TGCGCCAGCAGCCAAGATGGCCAGGGGAACACTGAAGCTTTCTTT
CDR3: CASSQDGQGNTEAFF

size: NA
V: TRBV19
D: NA
J: TRBJ2-7
DNA: TGTGCCAGTAGTATAGATCTGGGCAGCTCCTACGAGCAGTACTTC
CDR3: CASSIDLGSSYEQYF

size: many
V: TRBV15
D: NA
J: TRBJ2-5
DNA: TGTGCCACCGCCCGGAGGGTGCAAGAGACCCAGTACTTC
CDR3: CATARRVQETQYF

size: NA
V: TRBV28
D: TRBD1
J: TRBJ2-5
DNA: TGTGCCAGCAATCCCCCGGGACAGGGGAAAGAGACCCAGTACTTC
CDR3: CASNPPGQGKETQYF

size: few
V: TRBV1
D: NA
J: TRBJ2-7
DNA: TGCACCAGCAGCCAAGGGGACTACGAGCAGTACTTC
CDR3: CTSSQGDYEQYF

size: NA
V: TRBV5-1
D: NA
J: TRBJ1-5
DNA: TGCGCCAGCAGCTCAACCATTACAGGGCCCCAGCATTTT
CDR3: CASSSTITGPQHF

size: NA
V: TRBV7-2
D: NA
J: TRBJ1-2
DNA: TGTGCCAGCAGCCCGCCGGGACCGGGGCTCTATGGCTACACCTTC
CDR3: CASSPPGPGLYGYTF

size: NA
V: TRBV5-1
D: NA
J: TRBJ2-3
DNA: TGCGCCAGCAGCTACCCAGGGGAGGGAGATACGCAGTATTTT
CDR3: CASSYPGEGDTQYF

size: once
V: TRBV4-1
D: TRBD2
J: TRBJ2-5
DNA: TGCGCCAGCAGCCAATTGGCGCCTTTAGCGGGAGGGACTCAAGAGACCCAGTACTTC
CDR3: CASSQLAPLAGGTQETQYF

size: NA
V: TRBV28
D: NA
J: TRBJ1-1
DNA: TGTGCCAGCAGCCCTGAAGGTGGGGAGACTGAAGCTTTCTTT
CDR3: CASSPEGGETEAFF

size: NA
V: TRBV7-3
D: NA
J: TRBJ2-1
DNA: TGTGCCAGCAGCTTAAACTTGAATGAGCAGTTCTTC
CDR3: CASSLNLNEQFF

size: NA
V: TRBV27
D: NA
J: TRBJ2-7
DNA: TGTGCCAGCAGTTTTCAGGCAGGGGAGCTCCACGAGCAGTACTTC
CDR3: CASSFQAGELHEQYF

size: NA
V: TRBV27
D: NA
J: TRBJ2-7
DNA: TGTGCCAGCAGTGGGGGCTACGAGCAGTACTTC
CDR3: CASSGGYEQYF

size: once
V: TRBV27
D: TRBD1
J: TRBJ1-1
DNA: TGTGCCAGCAGTTTTTGGCAGGGGGCGCCGAACACTGAAGCTTTCTTT
CDR3: CASSFWQGAPNTEAFF